This T cell receptor (beta chain) was captured in a study of untreated major depressive disorder. J gave up 3 bases and V 4 bases, and 11 bases lay outside the gene matches. Looked up from germline, CDR1 is SGHRS and CDR2 is YFSETQ. The CDR3 has 16 residues. Profiled with immunoSEQ multiplex PCR; TCRdb holds only in-frame clones, not every one. The sample includes about 21,000 clones, about nine tenths seen only once; the top ten take approximately 0.47%. The chain links TRBV5-1 to TRBJ1-1; 8 bases fit TRBD1. Sample: CD4+ T cells from PBMCs. The source of this sequence is a woman aged 40-49 years in good health. The CDR3 nucleotides are TGCGCCAGCAGCGTTTCTCCTCAGGGGGCGGACACTGAAGCTTTCTTT. Translating it yields CASSVSPQGADTEAFF.